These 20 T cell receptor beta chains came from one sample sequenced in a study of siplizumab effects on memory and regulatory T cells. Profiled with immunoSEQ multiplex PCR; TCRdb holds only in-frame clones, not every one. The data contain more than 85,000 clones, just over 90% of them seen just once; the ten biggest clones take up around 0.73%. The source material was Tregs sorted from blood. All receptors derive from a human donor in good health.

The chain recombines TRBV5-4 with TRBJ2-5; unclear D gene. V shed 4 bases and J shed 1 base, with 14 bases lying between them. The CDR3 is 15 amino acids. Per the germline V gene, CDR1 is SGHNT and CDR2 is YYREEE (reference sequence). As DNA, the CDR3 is TGTGCCAGCAGCCCCCCGCTGGGTTTCCAAGAGACCCAGTACTTC. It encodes CASSPPLGFQETQYF.

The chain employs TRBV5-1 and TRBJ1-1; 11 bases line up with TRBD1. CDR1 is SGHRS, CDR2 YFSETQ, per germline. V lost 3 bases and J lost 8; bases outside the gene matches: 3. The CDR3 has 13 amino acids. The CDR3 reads CASSSGTGGEAFF. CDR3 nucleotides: TGCGCCAGCAGCTCGGGGACAGGGGGAGAAGCTTTCTTT.

The CDR3 protein is CASKGSQETQYF. The CDR3 DNA sequence: TGTGCCAGCAAGGGCAGCCAAGAGACCCAGTACTTC. This chain links TRBV25-1 with TRBJ2-5; D call uncertain. Germline V gene lookup returns CDR1 MGHDK and CDR2 SYGVNS. V was cut by 7 bases and J by 1 base, with 7 bases left in between. CDR3 length: 12 residues.

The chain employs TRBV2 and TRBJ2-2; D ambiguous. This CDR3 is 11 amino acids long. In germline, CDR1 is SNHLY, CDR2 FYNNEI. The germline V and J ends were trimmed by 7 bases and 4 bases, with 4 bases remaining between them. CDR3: CASMLTGELFF. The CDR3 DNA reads TGTGCCAGCATGCTCACCGGGGAGCTGTTTTTT.

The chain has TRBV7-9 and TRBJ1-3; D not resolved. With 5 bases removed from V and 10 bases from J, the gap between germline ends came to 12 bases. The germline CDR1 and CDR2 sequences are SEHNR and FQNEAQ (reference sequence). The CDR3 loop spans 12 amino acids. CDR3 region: CASSRIQGTIYF. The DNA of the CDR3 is TGTGCCAGCAGCCGAATCCAAGGGACCATATATTTT.

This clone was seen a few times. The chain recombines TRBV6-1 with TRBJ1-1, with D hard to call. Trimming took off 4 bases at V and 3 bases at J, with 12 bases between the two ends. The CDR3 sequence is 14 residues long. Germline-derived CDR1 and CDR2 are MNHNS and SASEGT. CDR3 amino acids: CASSVRQSYTEAFF. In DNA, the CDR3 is TGTGCCAGCAGTGTACGACAATCGTACACTGAAGCTTTCTTT.

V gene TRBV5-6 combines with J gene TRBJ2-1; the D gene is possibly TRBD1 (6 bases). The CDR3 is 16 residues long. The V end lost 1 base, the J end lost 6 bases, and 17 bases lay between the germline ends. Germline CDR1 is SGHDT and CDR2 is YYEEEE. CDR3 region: CASSLIQGRLGNEQFF. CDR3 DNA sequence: TGTGCCAGCAGCTTGATACAGGGCCGACTCGGCAATGAGCAGTTCTTC.

This chain's CDR3 is CASSPPLGTGELFF. CDR3 DNA: TGTGCCAGCTCACCACCGTTGGGAACCGGGGAGCTGTTTTTT. The chain combines TRBV18 with TRBJ2-2, with D uncertain. The CDR3 is 14 amino acids. Trimming cost V 0 bases and J 5 bases, with 7 bases left between them. Germline assignment: CDR1 KGHSH and CDR2 LQKENI.

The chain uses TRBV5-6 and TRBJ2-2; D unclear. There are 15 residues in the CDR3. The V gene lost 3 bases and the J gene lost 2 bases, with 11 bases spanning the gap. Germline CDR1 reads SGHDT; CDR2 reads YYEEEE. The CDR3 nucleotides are TGTGCCAGCAGCTGGTTCGGACCAAACACCGGGGAGCTGTTTTTT. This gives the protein CASSWFGPNTGELFF.

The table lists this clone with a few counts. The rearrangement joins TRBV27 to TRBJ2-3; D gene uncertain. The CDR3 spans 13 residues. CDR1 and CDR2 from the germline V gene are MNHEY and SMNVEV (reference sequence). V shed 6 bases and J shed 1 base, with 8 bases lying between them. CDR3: CASRAGGTDTQYF. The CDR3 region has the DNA TGTGCCAGCAGGGCCGGCGGCACAGATACGCAGTATTTT.

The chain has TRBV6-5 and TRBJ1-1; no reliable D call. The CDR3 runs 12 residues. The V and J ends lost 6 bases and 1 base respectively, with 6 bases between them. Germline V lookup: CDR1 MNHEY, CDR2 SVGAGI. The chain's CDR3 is CASRKGNTEAFF. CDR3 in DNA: TGTGCCAGCAGGAAAGGGAACACTGAAGCTTTCTTT.

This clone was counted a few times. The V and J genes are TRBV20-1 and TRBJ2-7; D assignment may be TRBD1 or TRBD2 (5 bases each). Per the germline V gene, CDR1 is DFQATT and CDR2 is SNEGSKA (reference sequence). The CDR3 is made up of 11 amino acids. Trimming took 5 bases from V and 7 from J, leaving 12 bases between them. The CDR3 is CSAPGAGEQYF. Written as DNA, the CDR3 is TGCAGTGCTCCCGGGGCGGGTGAGCAGTACTTC.

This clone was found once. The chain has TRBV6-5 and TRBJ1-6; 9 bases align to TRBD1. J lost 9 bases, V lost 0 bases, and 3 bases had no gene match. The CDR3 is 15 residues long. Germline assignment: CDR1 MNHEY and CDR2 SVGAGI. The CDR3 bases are TGTGCCAGCAGTTACTCGGGACAGGGCCTTTCACCCCTCCACTTT. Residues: CASSYSGQGLSPLHF.

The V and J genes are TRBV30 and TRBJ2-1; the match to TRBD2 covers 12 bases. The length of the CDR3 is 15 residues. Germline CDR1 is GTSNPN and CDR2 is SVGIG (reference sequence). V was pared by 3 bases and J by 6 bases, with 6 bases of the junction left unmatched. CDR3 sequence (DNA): TGTGCCTGGAGAAAACCGGGACTAGCGGGCAATGAGCAGTTCTTC. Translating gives CAWRKPGLAGNEQFF.

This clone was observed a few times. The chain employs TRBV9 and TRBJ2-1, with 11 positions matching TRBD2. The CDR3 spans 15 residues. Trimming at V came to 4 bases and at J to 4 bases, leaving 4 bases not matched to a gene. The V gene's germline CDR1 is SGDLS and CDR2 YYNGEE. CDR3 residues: CASSPSSGRYNEQFF. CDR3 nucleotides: TGTGCCAGCAGCCCATCTAGCGGGAGGTACAATGAGCAGTTCTTC.

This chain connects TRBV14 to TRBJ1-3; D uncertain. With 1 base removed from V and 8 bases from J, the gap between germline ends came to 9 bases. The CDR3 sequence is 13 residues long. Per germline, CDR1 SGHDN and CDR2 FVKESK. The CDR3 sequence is CASSQVGSDTIYF. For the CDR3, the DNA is TGTGCCAGCAGCCAAGTGGGATCCGACACCATATATTTT. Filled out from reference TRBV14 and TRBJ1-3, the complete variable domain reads EAGVTQFPSHSVIEKGQTVTLRCDPISGHDNLYWYRRVMGKEIKFLLHFVKESKQDESGMPNNRFLAERTGGTYSTLKVQPAELEDSGVYFCASSQVGSDTIYFGEGSWLTVV.

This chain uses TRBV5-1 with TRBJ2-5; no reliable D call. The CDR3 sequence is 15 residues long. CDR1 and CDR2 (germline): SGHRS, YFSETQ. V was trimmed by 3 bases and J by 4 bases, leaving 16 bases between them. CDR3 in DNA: TGCGCCAGCAGCTGGAGAGGCCTCCTTGGAGAGACCCAGTACTTC. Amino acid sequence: CASSWRGLLGETQYF. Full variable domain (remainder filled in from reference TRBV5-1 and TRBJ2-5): KAGVTQTPRYLIKTRGQQVTLSCSPISGHRSVSWYQQTPGQGLQFLFEYFSETQRNKGNFPGRFSGRQFSNSRSEMNVSTLELGDSALYLCASSWRGLLGETQYFGPGTRLLVL.

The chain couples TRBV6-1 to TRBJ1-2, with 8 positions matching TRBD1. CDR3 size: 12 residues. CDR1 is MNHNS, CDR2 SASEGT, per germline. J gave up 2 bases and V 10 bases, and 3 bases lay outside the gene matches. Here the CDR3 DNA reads TGTGCCACAAGGGACAGGAACTATGGCTACACCTTC. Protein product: CATRDRNYGYTF.

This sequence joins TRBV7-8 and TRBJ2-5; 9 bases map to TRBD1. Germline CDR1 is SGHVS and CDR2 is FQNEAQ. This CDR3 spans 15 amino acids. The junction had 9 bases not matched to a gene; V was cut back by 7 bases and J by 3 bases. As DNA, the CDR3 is TGTGCCAGCAACGACCCCGGGACAGGGAAAGAGACCCAGTACTTC. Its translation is CASNDPGTGKETQYF.

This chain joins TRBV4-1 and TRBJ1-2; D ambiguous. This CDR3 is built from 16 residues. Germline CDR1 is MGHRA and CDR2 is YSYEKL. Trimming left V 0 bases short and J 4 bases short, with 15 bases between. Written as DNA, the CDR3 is TGCGCCAGCAGCCAAGACCGGGCGGAGGGCAGCTATGGCTACACCTTC. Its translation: CASSQDRAEGSYGYTF.